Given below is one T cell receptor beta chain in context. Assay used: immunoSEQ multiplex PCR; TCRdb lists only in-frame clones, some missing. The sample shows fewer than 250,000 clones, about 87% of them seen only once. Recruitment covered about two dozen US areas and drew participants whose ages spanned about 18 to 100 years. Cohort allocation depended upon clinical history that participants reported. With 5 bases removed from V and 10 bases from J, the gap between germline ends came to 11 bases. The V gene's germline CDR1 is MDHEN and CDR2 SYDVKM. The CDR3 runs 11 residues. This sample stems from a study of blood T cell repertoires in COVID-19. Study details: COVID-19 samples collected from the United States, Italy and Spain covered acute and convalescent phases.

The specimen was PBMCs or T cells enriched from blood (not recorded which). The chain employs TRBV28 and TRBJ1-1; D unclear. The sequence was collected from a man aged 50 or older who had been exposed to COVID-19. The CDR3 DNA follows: TGTGCCAGCAGTCTAGCAATCGCAGCTTTCTTT. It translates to CASSLAIAAFF.